The clone carrying this T cell receptor beta chain has just a few counts. The junction had 3 bases not matched to a gene; V was cut back by 0 bases and J by 3 bases. Per germline, CDR1 SNHLY and CDR2 FYNNEI. CDR3 length: 18 residues. The source of the sample is a study of blood T cell repertoires in COVID-19. Whole-study context: The samples span acute and convalescent COVID-19 from the United States, Italy and Spain. The analysed material was cDNA or gDNA that came from T cells, B-cell-depleted T cells, or PBMCs.

In the authors' workflow: Reference gene primer amplification gave nucleated cell count estimates. Some clones are missing from TCRdb's copy, which holds only in-frame ones; the method was immunoSEQ multiplex PCR. That table furnishes V, J and clone size, whereas the DNA furnished D and trimming. The table has more than 100,000 clones, around 81% seen once. The rearrangement links TRBV2 to TRBJ2-2; TRBD2 aligns across 14 bases. Sample: peripheral blood. The TCR originated in a woman aged 55-69 years with active or convalescent COVID-19. In DNA, the CDR3 is TGTGCCAGCAGTGAAGCCTTGGGACTAGCGGGGGACACCGGGGAGCTGTTTTTT. This codes for CASSEALGLAGDTGELFF.